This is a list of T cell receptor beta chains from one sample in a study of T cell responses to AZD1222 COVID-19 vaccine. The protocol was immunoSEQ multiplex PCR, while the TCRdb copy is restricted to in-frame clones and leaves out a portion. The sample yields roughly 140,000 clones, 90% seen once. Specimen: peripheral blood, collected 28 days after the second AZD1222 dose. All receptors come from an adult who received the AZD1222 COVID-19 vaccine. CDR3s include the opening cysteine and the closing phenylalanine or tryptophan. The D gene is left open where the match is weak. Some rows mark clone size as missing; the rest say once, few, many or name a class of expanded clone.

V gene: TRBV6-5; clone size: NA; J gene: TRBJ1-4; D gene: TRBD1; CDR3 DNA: TGTGCCAGCAGTTACTCTTACAGGGGGCTGAGTGAAAAACTGTTTTTT; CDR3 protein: CASSYSYRGLSEKLFF
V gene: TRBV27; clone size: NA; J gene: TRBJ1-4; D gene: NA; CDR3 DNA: TGTGCCAGCAGTTTGTTTCAACCTAATGAAAAACTGTTTTTT; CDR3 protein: CASSLFQPNEKLFF
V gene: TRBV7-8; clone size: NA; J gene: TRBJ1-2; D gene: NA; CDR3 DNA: TGTGCCAGCAGCTTACGAGAGTTTGGCTACACCTTC; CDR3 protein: CASSLREFGYTF
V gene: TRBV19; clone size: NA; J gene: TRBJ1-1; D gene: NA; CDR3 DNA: TGTGCCAGCCAATGGGAGGGAGGACGTCAGAACACTGAAGCTTTCTTT; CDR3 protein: CASQWEGGRQNTEAFF
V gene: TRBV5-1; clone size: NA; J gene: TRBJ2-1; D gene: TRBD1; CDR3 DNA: TGCGCCAGCAGCCTGGACAGGGGGAATGAGCAGTTCTTC; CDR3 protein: CASSLDRGNEQFF
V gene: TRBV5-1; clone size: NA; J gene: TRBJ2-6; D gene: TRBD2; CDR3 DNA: TGCGCCAGCAGCTGGGAGGGCCGGGGCTCTGGGGCCAACGTCCTGACTTTC; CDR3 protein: CASSWEGRGSGANVLTF
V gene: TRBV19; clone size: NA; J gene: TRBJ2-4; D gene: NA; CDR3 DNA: TGTGCCAGGAATGCAAACATTCAGTACTTC; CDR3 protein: CARNANIQYF
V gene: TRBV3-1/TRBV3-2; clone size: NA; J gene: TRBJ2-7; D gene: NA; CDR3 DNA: TGTGCCAGCAGCCGCAGGTCGTTTGACCACGCCTACGAGCAGTACTTC; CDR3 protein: CASSRRSFDHAYEQYF
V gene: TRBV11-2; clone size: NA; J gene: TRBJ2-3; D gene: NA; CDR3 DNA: TGTGCCAGCGAAGGGCAATGGGGCACAGATACGCAGTATTTT; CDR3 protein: CASEGQWGTDTQYF
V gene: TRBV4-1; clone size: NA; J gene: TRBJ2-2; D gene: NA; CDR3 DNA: TGCGCCAGCAGCCACGCCCCGGGGGAGCTGTTTTTT; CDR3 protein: CASSHAPGELFF
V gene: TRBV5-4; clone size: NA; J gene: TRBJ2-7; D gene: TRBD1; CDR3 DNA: TGTGCCAGCAGCTTGTTGGGACAGGACTACGAGCAGTACTTC; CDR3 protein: CASSLLGQDYEQYF
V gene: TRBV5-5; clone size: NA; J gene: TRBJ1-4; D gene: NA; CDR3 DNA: TGTGCCAGCAGTGACTTCAATGAAAAACTGTTTTTT; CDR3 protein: CASSDFNEKLFF
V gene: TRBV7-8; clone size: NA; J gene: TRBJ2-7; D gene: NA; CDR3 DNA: TGTGCCAGCAGCCTCACTAGGAGCTACGAGCAGTACTTC; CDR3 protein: CASSLTRSYEQYF
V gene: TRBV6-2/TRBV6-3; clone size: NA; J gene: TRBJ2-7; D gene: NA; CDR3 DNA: TGTGCCAGCAGTTACTCGCCAACGGGGGCCTACGAGCAGTACTTC; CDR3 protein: CASSYSPTGAYEQYF
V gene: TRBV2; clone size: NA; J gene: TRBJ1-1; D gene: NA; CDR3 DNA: TGTGCCAGTACCCCCGGACAGAACACTGAAGCTTTCTTT; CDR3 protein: CASTPGQNTEAFF
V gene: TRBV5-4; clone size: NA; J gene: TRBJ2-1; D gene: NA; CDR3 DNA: TGTGCCAGCACCCCTGGCGGCTCGGGAACACGGAATGAGCAGTTCTTC; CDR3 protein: CASTPGGSGTRNEQFF
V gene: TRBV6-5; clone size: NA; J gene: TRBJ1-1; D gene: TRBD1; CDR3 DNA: TGTGCCAGCAGTTATAGTCAGGGGGAGAACACTGAAGCTTTCTTT; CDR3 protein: CASSYSQGENTEAFF
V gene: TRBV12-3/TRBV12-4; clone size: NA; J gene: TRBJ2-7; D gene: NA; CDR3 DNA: TGTGCCAGTTCAACAGGGTTCGGCGAGCAGTACTTC; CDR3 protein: CASSTGFGEQYF
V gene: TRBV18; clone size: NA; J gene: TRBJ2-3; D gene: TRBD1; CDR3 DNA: TGTGCCAGCTCGCGGGGACAGGGGGATAGCACAGATACGCAGTATTTT; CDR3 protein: CASSRGQGDSTDTQYF
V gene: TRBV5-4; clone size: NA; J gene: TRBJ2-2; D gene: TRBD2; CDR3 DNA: TGTGCCAGCAGCGGAGCGGGAGGGCCCGGGGAGCTGTTTTTT; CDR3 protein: CASSGAGGPGELFF
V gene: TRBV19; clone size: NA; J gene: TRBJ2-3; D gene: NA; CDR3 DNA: TGTGCCACCAAAGAGCGATTCAGCACAGATACGCAGTATTTT; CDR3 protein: CATKERFSTDTQYF
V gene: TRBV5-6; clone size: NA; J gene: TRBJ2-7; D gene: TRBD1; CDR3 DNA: TGTGCCAGCAGCTTGGCCGGGACAGGGACTTCCTACGAGCAGTACTTC; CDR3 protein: CASSLAGTGTSYEQYF
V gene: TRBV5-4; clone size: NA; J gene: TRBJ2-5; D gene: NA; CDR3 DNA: TGTGCCAGCAGCTTATCACAAGAAGAGACCCAGTACTTC; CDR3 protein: CASSLSQEETQYF
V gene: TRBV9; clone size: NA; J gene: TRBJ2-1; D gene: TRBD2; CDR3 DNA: TGTGCCAGCAGCCCCGCCCCCGGGACTAGCGGGCCGAGCTCCTACAATGAGCAGTTCTTC; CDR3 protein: CASSPAPGTSGPSSYNEQFF
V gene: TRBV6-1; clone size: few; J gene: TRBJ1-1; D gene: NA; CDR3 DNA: TGTGCCAGCAGTGAAGCGCGGTATCTGAACACTGAAGCTTTCTTT; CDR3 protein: CASSEARYLNTEAFF
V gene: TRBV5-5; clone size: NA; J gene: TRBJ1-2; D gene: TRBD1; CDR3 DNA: TGTGCCAGCAGCCCGGACAGGAACTATGGCTACACCTTC; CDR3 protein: CASSPDRNYGYTF
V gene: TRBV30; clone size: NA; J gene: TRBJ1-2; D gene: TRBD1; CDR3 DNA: TGTGCCTGGAGCCGGCCAGGGGGCTCCTATGGCTACACCTTC; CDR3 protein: CAWSRPGGSYGYTF
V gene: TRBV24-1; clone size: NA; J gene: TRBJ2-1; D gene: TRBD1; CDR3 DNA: TGTGCCACCAGTGACCAGGGACAGAACCCATACAATGAGCAGTTCTTC; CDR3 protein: CATSDQGQNPYNEQFF
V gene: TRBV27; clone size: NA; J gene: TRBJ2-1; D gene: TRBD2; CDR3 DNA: TGTGCCAGCAGTTCCGGGACTAGCTCCTACAATGAGCAGTTCTTC; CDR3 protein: CASSSGTSSYNEQFF
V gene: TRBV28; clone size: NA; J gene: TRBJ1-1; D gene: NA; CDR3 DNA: TGTGCCAGCAGTGTACAGGGCTGGACTGAAGCTTTCTTT; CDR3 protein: CASSVQGWTEAFF
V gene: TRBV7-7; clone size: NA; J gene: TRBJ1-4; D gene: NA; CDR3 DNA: TGTGCCAGCAGCGGCCAATTCGGGGAGCAACTGTTTTTT; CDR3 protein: CASSGQFGEQLFF
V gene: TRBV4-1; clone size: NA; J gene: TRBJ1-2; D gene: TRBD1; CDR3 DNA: TGCGCCAGCAGCCAAGAGCAGGGGGCAACCCCCTATGGCTACACCTTC; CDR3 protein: CASSQEQGATPYGYTF
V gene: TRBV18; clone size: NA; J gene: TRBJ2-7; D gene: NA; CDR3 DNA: TGTGCCAGCTCACCGGACTTGGTGAGCTACGAGCAGTACTTC; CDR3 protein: CASSPDLVSYEQYF
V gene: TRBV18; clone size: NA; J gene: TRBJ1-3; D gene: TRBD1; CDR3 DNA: TGTGCCAGCTCACCAATCGGGACAGGGGGAAACACCATATATTTT; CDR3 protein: CASSPIGTGGNTIYF
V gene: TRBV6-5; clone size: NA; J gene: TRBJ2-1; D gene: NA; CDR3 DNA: TGTGCCAGCAGTTACGCAGGGAACAATGAGCAGTTCTTC; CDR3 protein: CASSYAGNNEQFF
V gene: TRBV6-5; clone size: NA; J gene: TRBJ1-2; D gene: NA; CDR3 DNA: TGTGCCAGCAGTCTTGGACAGAACTATGGCTACACCTTC; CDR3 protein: CASSLGQNYGYTF
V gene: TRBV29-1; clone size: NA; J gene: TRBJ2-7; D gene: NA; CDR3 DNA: TGCAGCGTTGGTGAAACCTACGAGCAGTACTTC; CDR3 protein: CSVGETYEQYF
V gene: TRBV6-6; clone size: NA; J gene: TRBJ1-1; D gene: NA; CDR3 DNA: TGTGCCAGCAGTTACACTGAAGCTTTCTTT; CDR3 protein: CASSYTEAFF
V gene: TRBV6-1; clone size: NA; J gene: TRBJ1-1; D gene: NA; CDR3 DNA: TGTGCCAGCAGTGAGGTGGTGAACACTGAAGCTTTCTTT; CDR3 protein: CASSEVVNTEAFF
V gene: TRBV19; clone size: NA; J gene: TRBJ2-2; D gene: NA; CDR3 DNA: TGTGCCAGTAGTAAACCGGGGTACGACACCGGGGAGCTGTTTTTT; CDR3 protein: CASSKPGYDTGELFF
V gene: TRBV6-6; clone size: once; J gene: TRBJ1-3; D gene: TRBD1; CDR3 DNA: TGTGCCAGCAGTAAGACAGGGGGCGTAGGAAACACCATATATTTT; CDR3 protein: CASSKTGGVGNTIYF
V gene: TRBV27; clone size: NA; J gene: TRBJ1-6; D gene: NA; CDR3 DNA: TGTGCCAGCAGTCCTTACGGCCAGCCTAATTCACCCCTCCACTTT; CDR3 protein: CASSPYGQPNSPLHF